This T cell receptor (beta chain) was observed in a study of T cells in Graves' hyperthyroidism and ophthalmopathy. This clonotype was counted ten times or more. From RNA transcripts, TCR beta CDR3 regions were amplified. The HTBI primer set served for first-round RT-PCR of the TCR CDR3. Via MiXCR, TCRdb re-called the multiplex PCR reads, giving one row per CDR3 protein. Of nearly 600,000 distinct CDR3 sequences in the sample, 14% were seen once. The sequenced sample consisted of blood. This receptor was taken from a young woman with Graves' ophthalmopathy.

The chain's CDR3 is CASSLQGYEETQYF. DNA for the CDR3: TGTGCCAGCAGTTTACAGGGTTACGAGGAGACCCAGTACTTC. The V and J genes are TRBV27 and TRBJ2-5, with D maybe TRBD1 (5 bases). The V end lost 2 bases, the J end lost 5 bases, and 12 bases lay between the germline ends. Germline CDR1 is MNHEY and CDR2 is SMNVEV (reference sequence). There are 14 residues in the CDR3.